This T cell receptor beta chain stems from a study of T-cell reconstitution after alpha-beta-depleted transplantation in children (dated by TCRdb to about 2016). Looking at the study overall: Using TCR repertoire profiling, the study followed T-cell immune reconstitution in a quantitative way in children after TCRalphabeta/CD19-depleted allogeneic hematopoietic cell transplantation.

Concerning this clonotype itself: It lacks a known antigen. Base qualities are not recorded, but no much larger clone differs from it by a single base.

Libraries were constructed by PCR. The run used an Illumina HiSeq 2500. Molecular barcoding was employed in the preparation of TCR libraries, with unique molecular identifiers being used to normalize TCRbeta repertoire quantification. The raw public data were reprocessed by TCRdb itself: fastp quality trimming at Q25, MiXCR clonotype calling, in-frame beta chains only. All rows with the same CDR3 protein become a single entry with the most common DNA and genes. Here the sample has about 400,000 distinct CDR3 sequences; about 20% occur a single time. The ten largest clones capture around 4% of the sample. The sequenced sample was PBMCs from the stem cell graft donor, obtained from the stem cell graft. This receptor was identified in a human donor who donated a stem cell graft to a child with acute myeloid leukemia.

The bases read TGCGCCAGCAGGGTAGACTATGGCTACACCTTC. The encoded protein is CASRVDYGYTF. Rearrangement joined TRBV5-1 to TRBJ1-2, with the identity of the D gene unclear. Taken from cysteine to phenylalanine, the CDR3 has 11 residues. Of all the DNA, just the CDR3 is kept, 33 bases in frame from base 1. V and J are truncated by 5 bases and 3 bases respectively, leaving an intervening sequence of 5 bases. CDR1 and CDR2 were assigned from the germline V gene as SGHRS and YFSETQ.